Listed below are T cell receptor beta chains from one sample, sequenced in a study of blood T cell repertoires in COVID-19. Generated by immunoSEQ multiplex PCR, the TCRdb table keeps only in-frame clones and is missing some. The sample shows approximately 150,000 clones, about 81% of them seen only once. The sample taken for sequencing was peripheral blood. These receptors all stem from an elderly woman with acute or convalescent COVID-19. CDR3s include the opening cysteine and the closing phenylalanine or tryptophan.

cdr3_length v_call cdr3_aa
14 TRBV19 CASSIMTGDQPQHF
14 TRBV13 CASSRRTVVYGYTF
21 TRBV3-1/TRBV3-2 CASSQDRYSAGDSTPNEKLFF
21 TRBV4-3 CASSPGYRGLAGVEGYNEQFF
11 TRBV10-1 CASSRGGEQYF
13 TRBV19 CASKYRAGSPLHF
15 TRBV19 CASSSGQGAEQPQHF
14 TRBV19 CASSVTGPNSPLHF
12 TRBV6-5 CASSQGGGELFF
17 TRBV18 CASSRDRGASLNYGYTF
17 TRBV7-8 CASSPPTAAYSTDTQYF
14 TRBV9 CASSARTYPYGYTF
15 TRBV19 CASSMARGPSYGYTF
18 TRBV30 CAWSVRGASRRSTDTQYF
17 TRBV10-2 CASSESSGRANTGELFF
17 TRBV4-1 CASSQAVYASGRYEQYF
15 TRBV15 CATSLLAGGPDEQFF
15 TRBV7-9 CASSSSGTGGYEQYF
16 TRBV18 CASSPPPGVGQETQYF
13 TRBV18 CASSPPAGGPQYF
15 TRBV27 CASSRVGQYNSPLHF
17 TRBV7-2 CASSLRLTSGRADTQYF
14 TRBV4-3 CASSQGRSKLGYTF
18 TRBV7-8 CASRRLPTSGGASGELFF
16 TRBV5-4 CASSFGSGTGNYGYTF
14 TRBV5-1 CASSLPLAYNEQFF